This T cell receptor beta chain was profiled in a study of T cells after yellow fever vaccination. Between the trimmed V and J ends, which lost 0 bases and 0 bases, there was a span of 5 bases. This CDR3 contains 14 residues. In germline, CDR1 is SGDLS, CDR2 YYNGEE. A 5'RACE template-switching step, the method used to make TCR cDNA, added a universal primer site and UMIs. Via MiXCR, TCRdb re-called the 5' RACE reads, giving one row per CDR3 protein. The table has 150,000 to 200,000 distinct CDR3 sequences, 8% to 13% seen once. Regarding the study as a whole: Highly abundant clonotypes carried over from the bulk population could end up in FACS-sorted repertoires as contaminants. Weaker overall was a secondary response that nonetheless peaked faster, on day 5 versus 15. Clonotypes shared by both compartments, CD4 and CD8, made up a small share.

This clonotype was seen at least ten times. Its antigen is still unknown. The sequence came from a man aged 18 to 29 who received the YFV17D yellow fever vaccine. Material: CD8+ T cells sorted from PBMCs, obtained 15 days after the yellow fever booster vaccination. The chain links TRBV9 to TRBJ2-3; D is uncertain. This chain's CDR3 is CASSVEGSTDTQYF. CDR3 nucleotides: TGTGCCAGCAGCGTAGAGGGCAGCACAGATACGCAGTATTTT.